The 8 T cell receptor beta chains given below trace back to one sample, sequenced in a study of tumor-infiltrating lymphocytes in primary liver carcinoma. A primer matching the constant region was used to make TCR beta cDNA from approximately 500 ng of total RNA. A slightly modified ARM-PCR protocol with three nested multiplex PCR rounds produced these TCR beta libraries. In the first two PCR rounds, TRBV1-TRBV30 forward primers were paired with a C-beta reverse primer, and each round lasted approximately 10 cycles. One entry per CDR3 protein, called by TCRdb with MiXCR from the multiplex PCR reads. Of about 200,000 distinct CDR3 sequences in the sample, approximately 64% were seen once. RNA isolated from unsorted whole blood supplied the blood RNA, with germline DNA also extracted. Sequencing used peripheral blood. All receptors derive from a woman aged 55-70 years with primary liver carcinoma and hepatitis B virus infection.

The chain uses TRBV11-2 and TRBJ2-4; D not resolved. Trimming removed 4 bases at V and 6 bases at J, with 13 bases between. The germline V gene encodes CDR1 SGHAT and CDR2 FQNNGV. The CDR3 is 14 residues long. CDR3 bases: TGTGCCAGCAGCTCCCGACATGGAGTAAACATTCAGTACTTC. Amino acid sequence: CASSSRHGVNIQYF.

This clonotype has a single count. Just one base apart from a much larger clone, this may be a read error. The rearrangement links TRBV5-4 to TRBJ2-1; 10 bases are shared with TRBD2. The CDR3 contains 18 residues. Germline V CDR1 and CDR2: SGHNT, YYREEE (reference sequence). CDR3 loop: CASSLSTIAGGKGNGQFF. Here the CDR3 DNA reads TGTGCCAGCAGCCTCAGTACCATAGCGGGAGGTAAGGGGAATGGGCAGTTCTTC. Full variable domain (outside the CDR3, taken from reference TRBV5-4 and TRBJ2-1): ETGVTQSPTHLIKTRGQQVTLRCSSQSGHNTVSWYQQALGQGPQFIFQYYREEENGRGNFPPRFSGLQFPNYSSELNVNALELDDSALYLCASSLSTIAGGKGNGQFFGPGTRLTVL.

In regard to this clonotype: Possible read error: a much larger clone is one base away. The J gene is TRBJ2-2, the V gene TRBV6-1; 9 bases match TRBD2. CDR1 and CDR2 from the germline V gene are MNHNS and SASEGT. The CDR3 covers 15 residues. The V gene end was trimmed by 4 bases and the J gene end by 7 bases; junction bases not matched to a gene: 7. The CDR3: CASSVVAGEVGELFF. CDR3 DNA sequence: TGTGCCAGCAGTGTAGTAGCGGGAGAGGTCGGGGAGCTGTTTTTT.

This clonotype was detected many times. V is TRBV5-6 and J is TRBJ2-7, with 8 bases that match TRBD2. After removal of 4 bases from V and 0 bases from J, the junction contained 6 bases not matched to a gene. The CDR3 loop spans 15 amino acids. Germline CDR1 reads SGHDT; CDR2 reads YYEEEE. Written as DNA, the CDR3 is TGTGCCAGCAGCGTCCCCGGGGGGGGCTCCTACGAGCAGTACTTC. Amino acids: CASSVPGGGSYEQYF.

This clonotype was recorded at least ten times. The chain has TRBV7-9 and TRBJ2-7; 11 nucleotides align to TRBD2. This CDR3 comprises 16 residues. Trimming at V came to 5 bases and at J to 1 base, leaving 7 bases not matched to a gene. Per germline, CDR1 SEHNR and CDR2 FQNEAQ (reference sequence). The CDR3 sequence is CASSPKTSGNSYEQYF. The CDR3 DNA sequence: TGTGCCAGCAGCCCTAAGACTAGCGGGAATTCCTACGAGCAGTACTTC.

The J gene is TRBJ1-2, the V gene TRBV10-3; 9 positions match TRBD1. Germline V lookup: CDR1 ENHRY, CDR2 SYGVKD. The CDR3 totals 15 residues. V gave up 7 bases and J gave up 10 bases; unmatched junction bases: 16. The CDR3 here is CAIKPGQGTDCDYTF. In DNA form, the CDR3 reads TGTGCCATCAAGCCGGGACAGGGAACCGACTGTGACTACACCTTC.

The chain combines TRBV5-1 with TRBJ2-5; tentative D call: TRBD2 (6 bases). Germline lookup yields CDR1 SGHRS and CDR2 YFSETQ. The germline V and J ends were trimmed by 2 bases and 0 bases, with 11 bases remaining between them. The CDR3 is 15 residues long. The CDR3 DNA follows: TGCGCCAGCAGCTTATGGGGGGAGTACCAAGAGACCCAGTACTTC. Protein sequence: CASSLWGEYQETQYF. Complete variable domain (other parts from reference TRBV5-1 and TRBJ2-5): KAGVTQTPRYLIKTRGQQVTLSCSPISGHRSVSWYQQTPGQGLQFLFEYFSETQRNKGNFPGRFSGRQFSNSRSEMNVSTLELGDSALYLCASSLWGEYQETQYFGPGTRLLVL.

This clonotype turned up a few times. A much larger clone is a single base away; this may be a read error. This chain's CDR3 is CARSSAGGRYNEQFF. The CDR3 coding sequence is TGTGCCAGGAGTTCTGCGGGAGGGCGGTACAATGAGCAGTTCTTC. The rearrangement links TRBV12-3 or TRBV12-4 to TRBJ2-1; TRBD2 agrees at 9 bases. The CDR3 has 15 residues.